The sample holds a few counts of the clone carrying this TCR beta chain. The sample originates from a study of human T cells and chemical hapten exposure. As for time point: patch test 2, 6 weeks after DPC sensitization. Treatment noted: therapeutic diphenylcyclopropenone sensitization with weekly scalp DPC. Trimming took 2 bases from V and 1 from J; bases not matched to a gene: 11. This CDR3 is built from 18 residues. Germline V CDR1 and CDR2: SGHTS, YDEGEE. Each CDR3 protein gets one entry after TCRdb re-called the RACE reads with MiXCR. The table records hundreds of thousands of distinct CDR3 sequences, just under 6.5% of them present only once.

This receptor was obtained from a woman under 30 with alopecia areata. Some clones in this sample may be carry-over from other donors' samples. The sample in question was whole blood, obtained in connection with sensitization to the hapten diphenylcyclopropenone (DPC). The chain uses TRBV5-8 and TRBJ2-3, with 9 bases lining up with TRBD2. Here the CDR3 DNA reads TGTGCCAGCAGCTTACCATTTACTAGCGGGCTACGCACAGATACGCAGTATTTT. Translating gives CASSLPFTSGLRTDTQYF.